This is a list of T cell receptor beta chains from one sample in a study of PD-1 blockade in classical Hodgkin lymphoma. The assay was immunoSEQ multiplex PCR, and TCRdb's table has in-frame clones only and misses some. The table has 6,600 or so clones, approximately 83% seen once. The source material was peripheral blood mononuclear cells (PBMCs), sampled before the fourth cycle of nivolumab. All receptors derive from a human donor with classical Hodgkin lymphoma. Both conserved end residues are part of each CDR3. The D gene is left open where the match is weak. Clone size is stated in some rows and not others, as once, few, many or a class when expanded.

abundance	v_gene	j_gene	d_gene	CDR3aa	CDR3nt
NA	TRBV6-1	TRBJ2-5	TRBD1	CASISGTGGLETQYF	TGTGCCAGCATTTCCGGGACAGGGGGATTGGAGACCCAGTACTTC
NA	TRBV6-1	TRBJ2-7	TRBD2	CASSPETSGTYEQYF	TGTGCCAGCAGTCCTGAGACTAGCGGAACCTACGAGCAGTACTTC
NA	TRBV19	TRBJ2-3	TRBD2	CASSIGTSGSGDTQYF	TGTGCCAGTAGTATAGGGACTAGCGGGAGTGGAGATACGCAGTATTTT
NA	TRBV11-3	TRBJ1-1	NA	CASSSGGETEAFF	TGTGCCAGCAGCAGTGGGGGGGAGACTGAAGCTTTCTTT
NA	TRBV7-2	TRBJ2-7	TRBD2	CASSKAGGPREQYF	TGTGCCAGCAGTAAAGCGGGAGGGCCGCGGGAGCAGTACTTC
NA	TRBV5-1	TRBJ1-1	NA	CASSLAANGDGLNTEAFF	TGCGCCAGCAGCTTGGCCGCCAATGGGGACGGACTGAACACTGAAGCTTTCTTT
NA	TRBV5-6	TRBJ2-7	TRBD1	CASSVTGTAWIKF	TGTGCCAGCAGCGTAACCGGGACAGCCTGGATCAAATTC
NA	TRBV6-6	TRBJ2-7	TRBD1	CASRRDRGDRYEQYF	TGTGCCAGCAGGAGGGACAGGGGGGACCGCTACGAGCAGTACTTC
NA	TRBV5-4	TRBJ2-7	NA	CASSLEGDDEQYF	TGTGCCAGCAGCTTGGAGGGGGACGACGAGCAGTACTTC
NA	TRBV6-1	TRBJ1-3	NA	CASSAPGTSSGNTIYF	TGTGCCAGCAGTGCCCCGGGAACGAGCTCTGGAAACACCATATATTTT
NA	TRBV7-2	TRBJ2-7	TRBD2	CASSWAGAGEQYF	TGTGCCAGCAGCTGGGCGGGAGCGGGTGAGCAGTACTTC
NA	TRBV10-3	TRBJ2-6	NA	CAISELILTGPTGGANVLTF	TGTGCCATCAGTGAGTTGATATTAACCGGGCCCACCGGTGGGGCCAACGTCCTGACTTTC
NA	TRBV9	TRBJ2-3	TRBD2	CASSVVSGRGPDTQYF	TGTGCCAGCAGCGTAGTGAGCGGGAGAGGCCCAGATACGCAGTATTTT
NA	TRBV28	TRBJ2-2	TRBD1	CASSQRDRGIFGELFF	TGTGCCAGCAGTCAGCGGGACAGGGGAATTTTCGGGGAGCTGTTTTTT
NA	TRBV28	TRBJ2-7	TRBD1	CASRHPGAGQGGYEQYF	TGTGCCAGCAGACACCCAGGAGCCGGACAGGGGGGCTACGAGCAGTACTTC
NA	TRBV5-1	TRBJ1-5	TRBD1	CASSWTGNDQPQHF	TGCGCCAGCAGCTGGACAGGGAACGATCAGCCCCAGCATTTT
NA	TRBV9	TRBJ2-1	TRBD2	CASSVEGTSAYNEQFF	TGTGCCAGCAGCGTAGAAGGGACTAGCGCCTACAATGAGCAGTTCTTC
NA	TRBV7-2	TRBJ1-1	NA	CASSPGTLEAFF	TGTGCCAGCAGCCCCGGGACTTTAGAAGCTTTCTTT
NA	TRBV6-6	TRBJ1-5	TRBD1	CASSHRDRQQPQHF	TGTGCCAGCAGCCACCGGGACAGGCAGCAGCCCCAGCATTTT
medium-sized	TRBV29-1	TRBJ1-2	NA	CSVEEDEGVYGYTF	TGCAGCGTTGAAGAAGACGAGGGGGTATATGGCTACACCTTC
NA	TRBV28	TRBJ2-5	TRBD1	CASSPGTGSFKTQYF	TGTGCCAGCAGCCCGGGGACAGGGAGTTTTAAGACCCAGTACTTC
NA	TRBV4-1	TRBJ1-6	NA	CASSQSLFGDSPLHF	TGCGCCAGCAGCCAGAGTCTGTTCGGTGATTCACCCCTCCACTTT
NA	TRBV6-6	TRBJ1-2	NA	CASSYLVNYGYTF	TGTGCCAGCAGTTACTTGGTTAACTATGGCTACACCTTC
NA	TRBV2	TRBJ2-1	NA	CASSEEGVGYNEQFF	TGTGCCAGCAGTGAGGAGGGAGTTGGCTACAATGAGCAGTTCTTC
NA	TRBV14	TRBJ2-2	NA	CASSQELPPGELFF	TGTGCCAGCAGCCAAGAGTTACCGCCCGGGGAGCTGTTTTTT
NA	TRBV5-1	TRBJ1-3	TRBD1	CASSQTGETGNTIYF	TGCGCCAGCAGCCAGACAGGGGAGACAGGAAACACCATATATTTT
NA	TRBV9	TRBJ2-3	NA	CASSLWGRGGEDTQYF	TGTGCCAGCAGCCTTTGGGGCAGGGGAGGGGAAGATACGCAGTATTTT
NA	TRBV28	TRBJ1-4	NA	CASSPSGGLREKLFF	TGTGCCAGCAGCCCATCGGGAGGGCTTAGAGAAAAACTGTTTTTT
NA	TRBV7-2	TRBJ1-5	TRBD1	CASSLAISGTGGGQPQHF	TGTGCCAGCAGCTTAGCGATATCGGGGACAGGGGGCGGTCAGCCCCAGCATTTT
NA	TRBV4-1	TRBJ2-7	TRBD2	CASSQRLAGDSGSYEQYF	TGCGCCAGCAGCCAAAGGCTAGCGGGAGATTCCGGGAGCTACGAGCAGTACTTC
few	TRBV18	TRBJ2-1	TRBD2	CASSPEDSGINEQFF	TGTGCCAGCTCACCAGAAGATAGCGGGATCAATGAGCAGTTCTTC
NA	TRBV7-9	TRBJ2-5	NA	CASAPQGPGRETQYF	TGTGCCAGCGCACCTCAGGGCCCAGGGCGAGAGACCCAGTACTTC
NA	TRBV18	TRBJ2-7	NA	CASSPPKGPVSYEQYF	TGTGCCAGCTCACCACCGAAAGGGCCCGTCTCCTACGAGCAGTACTTC
once	TRBV9	TRBJ2-3	TRBD2	CASSVDGTSFGDTQYF	TGTGCCAGCAGCGTAGACGGGACTAGCTTCGGAGATACGCAGTATTTT
NA	TRBV29-1	TRBJ1-1	TRBD1	CSVEDRQGPKAFF	TGCAGCGTTGAAGACCGACAGGGACCTAAAGCTTTCTTT
NA	TRBV29-1	TRBJ2-1	TRBD1	CSVEGRTGVYNEQFF	TGCAGCGTTGAAGGTCGGACAGGGGTATACAATGAGCAGTTCTTC
NA	TRBV10-3	TRBJ2-7	TRBD2	CAISFTSDSYEQYF	TGTGCCATCAGTTTTACTAGCGACTCCTACGAGCAGTACTTC
NA	TRBV7-2	TRBJ2-1	NA	CASSPNAQNEQFF	TGTGCCAGCAGCCCCAACGCGCAAAATGAGCAGTTCTTC
NA	TRBV6-5	TRBJ1-6	TRBD1	CATEGGAGSPLHF	TGTGCCACGGAAGGGGGCGCGGGATCACCCCTCCACTTT
NA	TRBV4-3	TRBJ1-2	NA	CASSQDSRGDYGYTF	TGCGCCAGCAGCCAAGATAGCAGGGGAGACTATGGCTACACCTTC
NA	TRBV7-9	TRBJ1-5	TRBD1	CASSRTGGREPQHF	TGTGCCAGCAGCCGAACAGGGGGCAGGGAGCCCCAGCATTTT
NA	TRBV7-2	TRBJ1-6	NA	CASRLATSPLHF	TGTGCCAGCCGACTCGCGACCTCACCCCTCCACTTT
NA	TRBV7-9	TRBJ2-7	NA	CASSLGVNYEQYF	TGTGCCAGCAGCTTAGGAGTAAACTACGAGCAGTACTTC
few	TRBV28	TRBJ1-5	NA	CASQISNQPQHF	TGTGCCAGTCAAATTAGCAATCAGCCCCAGCATTTT
NA	TRBV29-1	TRBJ2-1	NA	CSVVATLGNEQFF	TGCAGCGTTGTAGCTACCCTTGGGAATGAGCAGTTCTTC
few	TRBV4-1	TRBJ1-1	NA	CASSQDPVTEAFF	TGCGCCAGCAGCCAAGATCCGGTGACTGAAGCTTTCTTT